The 22 T cell receptor beta chains reported below all come from one sample, sequenced in a study of T cell responses to AZD1222 COVID-19 vaccine. Method: immunoSEQ multiplex PCR; TCRdb's copy keeps in-frame clones and lacks some. The sample includes more than 150,000 clones, about 88% of them seen just once. The specimen comprised peripheral blood, sampled 28 days after the second AZD1222 dose. These TCRs come from an adult who received the AZD1222 COVID-19 vaccine.

The chain employs TRBV2 and TRBJ1-1; 9 positions agree with TRBD1. The V gene's germline CDR1 is SNHLY and CDR2 FYNNEI. The V segment lost 5 bases and the J segment 4 bases; nucleotides outside the gene matches: 8. The CDR3 is 15 amino acids. CDR3 residues: CASSQNRGLSTEAFF. In DNA, the CDR3 is TGTGCCAGCAGTCAAAACAGGGGGCTGAGCACTGAAGCTTTCTTT.

The chain carries TRBV7-9 and TRBJ1-2; D is uncertain. V gave up 5 bases and J gave up 6 bases, with 16 bases separating them. The CDR3 has 14 residues. Germline lookup yields CDR1 SEHNR and CDR2 FQNEAQ (reference sequence). The CDR3: CASSTEAGMDGYTF. Here the CDR3 DNA reads TGTGCCAGCAGCACCGAGGCGGGAATGGATGGCTACACCTTC.

V usage is TRBV5-1 and J usage is TRBJ1-4; D is unresolved. V was cut by 2 bases and J by 0 bases, with 11 bases left in between. CDR3 length: 16 amino acids. Germline V gene sequence: CDR1 SGHRS, CDR2 YFSETQ. Here the CDR3 DNA reads TGCGCCAGCAGCTTCTCTCCTGGGGCAACTAATGAAAAACTGTTTTTT. This sequence encodes CASSFSPGATNEKLFF.

The chain has TRBV7-3 and TRBJ2-7; no firm D call. V gave up 5 bases and J gave up 4 bases, with 9 bases separating them. The CDR3 loop spans 12 amino acids. Per germline, CDR1 SGHTA and CDR2 FQGTGA. The CDR3 nucleotides are TGTGCCAGCAGCCTCAATGAATACGAGCAGTACTTC. As protein: CASSLNEYEQYF.

The genes are TRBV3-1 (or the pseudogene TRBV3-2) and TRBJ1-5; TRBD1 is a possible D gene (5 bases). The CDR3 consists of 15 residues. The germline V gene has CDR1 LGHDT and CDR2 YNNKEL (reference sequence). Trimming removed 2 bases at V and 1 base at J, with 9 bases between. The CDR3 loop is CASSQSGSSNQPQHF. Written as DNA, the CDR3 is TGTGCCAGCAGCCAATCAGGGTCCAGCAATCAGCCCCAGCATTTT.

The chain uses TRBV9 and TRBJ2-3, with TRBD2 matching over 7 bases. CDR3 length: 16 amino acids. V dropped 0 bases and J dropped 0; count of bases not matched to a gene: 4. Looked up from germline, CDR1 is SGDLS and CDR2 is YYNGEE. CDR3 in DNA: TGTGCCAGCAGCGTAGAGGCGGGAGCTAGCACAGATACGCAGTATTTT. The encoded protein is CASSVEAGASTDTQYF.

This sequence joins TRBV6-2 or TRBV6-3 and TRBJ2-1; D is unresolved. The germline gives CDR1 MNHEY, CDR2 SVGEGT. The CDR3 loop spans 16 amino acids. The V and J ends lost 7 bases and 0 bases respectively, with 16 bases between them. CDR3 residues: CASTPTAVPSYNEQFF. Written as DNA, the CDR3 is TGTGCCAGCACCCCTACTGCGGTTCCCTCCTACAATGAGCAGTTCTTC.

J is TRBJ2-7 and V is TRBV6-5; D could derive from TRBD1 or TRBD2 (5 bases each). The CDR3 spans 15 residues. V dropped 6 bases and J dropped 2 bases, with 17 bases sitting between them. Germline CDR1 MNHEY, CDR2 SVGAGI. CDR3 protein: CASRVHGTGTYEQYF. The CDR3 DNA sequence: TGTGCCAGCAGGGTGCACGGGACGGGCACCTACGAGCAGTACTTC.

CDR3 DNA sequence: TGTGCCAGCAGCCAAAACGGGGGTTGGGATCAGCCCCAGCATTTT. It yields the protein CASSQNGGWDQPQHF. This chain joins TRBV3-1 (or the pseudogene TRBV3-2) and TRBJ1-5; a weak D match, TRBD1 (5 bases). The CDR3 is made up of 15 amino acids. V was pared by 2 bases and J by 5 bases, with 13 bases between. Germline loops: CDR1 LGHDT, CDR2 YNNKEL (reference sequence).

The genes are TRBV6-1 and TRBJ2-7; tentative D call: TRBD1 (6 bases). Trimming stripped 5 bases from V and 3 bases from J, with 11 bases between. Germline lookup yields CDR1 MNHNS and CDR2 SASEGT. The CDR3 loop spans 13 amino acids. CDR3 in DNA: TGTGCCAGCAGTTCGATACAGGGCTACGAGCAGTACTTC. Its translation: CASSSIQGYEQYF.

The chain employs TRBV4-3 and TRBJ2-4; 7 bases are a match to TRBD2. CDR1 and CDR2 (germline): LGHNA, YSLEER. Trimming took 1 base from V and 3 from J; bases not matched to a gene: 9. CDR3 length equals 17 residues. CDR3 residues: CASSQVSGGSVKNIQYF. As DNA, the CDR3 is TGCGCCAGCAGCCAAGTCAGCGGCGGGAGTGTCAAAAACATTCAGTACTTC.

This clone turned up a few times. CDR3 sequence: CASSHKRKAQGARNQPQHF. The CDR3 bases are TGTGCCAGCAGCCACAAACGTAAGGCTCAGGGGGCGCGAAATCAGCCCCAGCATTTT. The chain recombines TRBV14 with TRBJ1-5; 8 positions match TRBD1. The CDR3 covers 19 residues. The V gene end was trimmed by 3 bases and the J gene end by 4 bases; junction bases not matched to a gene: 17. Germline CDR1 SGHDN, CDR2 FVKESK.

The chain joins TRBV7-8 to TRBJ2-1, with D unclear. Germline V gives CDR1 SGHVS, CDR2 FQNEAQ. V shed 1 base and J shed 4 bases, with 11 bases lying between them. The CDR3 is 15 amino acids. CDR3 protein: CASSLEASDYNEQFF. The CDR3 DNA follows: TGTGCCAGCAGCTTAGAGGCTAGTGATTACAATGAGCAGTTCTTC.

The chain joins TRBV30 to TRBJ2-5; TRBD1 is a possible D gene (6 bases). CDR1 and CDR2 from the germline V gene are GTSNPN and SVGIG (reference sequence). Trimming stripped 4 bases from V and 3 bases from J, with 6 bases between. The CDR3 has 11 residues. The CDR3 nucleotides are TGTGCCTGGAAGGGGGAAGAGACCCAGTACTTC. Translation gives CAWKGEETQYF.

The chain uses TRBV27 and TRBJ2-2; D is undetermined. Trimming removed 7 bases at V and 0 bases at J, with 9 bases between. Germline V gives CDR1 MNHEY, CDR2 SMNVEV (reference sequence). This CDR3 comprises 14 residues. CDR3 amino acids: CASNWAANTGELFF. CDR3 coding DNA: TGTGCCAGCAATTGGGCCGCGAACACCGGGGAGCTGTTTTTT.

The gene calls are TRBV7-9 and TRBJ2-3; unclear D gene. Per the germline V gene, CDR1 is SEHNR and CDR2 is FQNEAQ (reference sequence). The CDR3 has 13 residues. Trimming left V 1 base short and J 3 bases short, with 5 bases between. CDR3: CASSLDGTDTQYF. CDR3 DNA sequence: TGTGCCAGCAGCTTAGACGGAACAGATACGCAGTATTTT.

The rearrangement joins TRBV10-1 to TRBJ2-7; tentatively, D is TRBD1 or TRBD2 (5 bases each). The CDR3 runs 13 residues. Germline V CDR1 and CDR2: WNHNN, SYGVQD (reference sequence). The CDR3: CVPKGRGGYEQYF. The CDR3 DNA reads as TGCGTTCCCAAGGGGCGCGGAGGATACGAGCAGTACTTC.

This chain connects TRBV2 to TRBJ1-5, with 7 positions matching TRBD1. The germline V gene has CDR1 SNHLY and CDR2 FYNNEI. Trimming removed 6 bases from V and 0 bases from J; junction bases left unmatched: 17. This CDR3 region has 19 residues. The DNA for the CDR3 is TGTGCCAGCAGGAGGGGACGACAGGGCCCGGGGTATAGCAATCAGCCCCAGCATTTT. This codes for CASRRGRQGPGYSNQPQHF.

The CDR3 protein is CASSSSGDGTQYF. CDR3 nucleotide sequence: TGTGCCAGCAGCTCTAGCGGGGATGGGACGCAGTATTTT. The V call is TRBV6-6, the J call TRBJ2-3; 9 bases map to TRBD2. The germline gives CDR1 MNHNY, CDR2 SVGAGI (reference sequence). The CDR3 has 13 residues. The junction had 7 bases not matched to a gene; V was cut back by 6 bases and J by 9 bases.

The V call is TRBV4-3, the J call TRBJ2-1; 12 nucleotides match TRBD2. The CDR3 is 15 amino acids. With V trimmed by 2 bases and J by 8 bases, 4 bases remained unmatched. The V gene's germline CDR1 is LGHNA and CDR2 YSLEER. The DNA for the CDR3 is TGCGCCAGCAGCCAACGACTAGCGGGAGTTGATGAGCAGTTCTTC. Its protein is CASSQRLAGVDEQFF.

This chain connects TRBV30 to TRBJ2-1; D may correspond to TRBD1 or TRBD2 (7 bases each). The V end lost 3 bases, the J end lost 5 bases, and 20 bases lay between the germline ends. The CDR3 loop spans 16 amino acids. Germline lookup yields CDR1 GTSNPN and CDR2 SVGIG (reference sequence). CDR3 sequence reads: CAWRYMGGGPDNEQFF. In DNA form, the CDR3 reads TGTGCCTGGAGATATATGGGAGGGGGCCCAGACAATGAGCAGTTCTTC.

This chain uses TRBV29-1 with TRBJ2-7, with TRBD1 identical over 8 bases. Germline values: CDR1 SQVTM, CDR2 ANQGSEA. This CDR3 is 13 amino acids long. V was pared by 6 bases and J by 4 bases, with 8 bases of the junction left unmatched. CDR3 DNA: TGCAGCGTGCTTCCTCAGGGGGCATACGAGCAGTACTTC. It specifies CSVLPQGAYEQYF.